This T cell receptor (beta chain) appears in the sequencing data of a study of Graves' ophthalmopathy and Graves' hyperthyroidism. The PBMC fraction was derived from around 9.4 ml of fresh peripheral blood. This clonotype was seen repeatedly, ten times or more. What it binds is not known. RNA served as the template for amplifying TCR beta CDR3 regions. HTBI-primed first-round RT-PCR preceded second-round multiplex PCR. TCRdb reprocessed the multiplex PCR reads via MiXCR and lists one record per CDR3 protein. The table shows a few hundred thousand distinct CDR3 sequences, with about 15% occurring only once. Study results and caveats: Prediction of ophthalmopathy progression reached 70.59% sensitivity and around 72% specificity. Most expanded clonotypes in thyroid above 0.001 frequency also showed up in blood. Researchers report that a 13-signature model separated ophthalmopathy from stable hyperthyroidism, posting 87.88% sensitivity and 75% to 84% specificity.

V was cut by 0 bases and J by 3 bases, with 11 bases left in between. Germline V gene sequence: CDR1 LNHNV, CDR2 YYDKDF (reference sequence). CDR3 size: 15 residues. V gene TRBV15 combines with J gene TRBJ1-1, with D unresolved. The TCR comes from an adult woman with stable Graves' hyperthyroidism. Sequenced material: peripheral blood. DNA for the CDR3: TGTGCCACCAGCAGAGATCTCGGCATTGACACTGAAGCTTTCTTT. Amino acid sequence: CATSRDLGIDTEAFF.